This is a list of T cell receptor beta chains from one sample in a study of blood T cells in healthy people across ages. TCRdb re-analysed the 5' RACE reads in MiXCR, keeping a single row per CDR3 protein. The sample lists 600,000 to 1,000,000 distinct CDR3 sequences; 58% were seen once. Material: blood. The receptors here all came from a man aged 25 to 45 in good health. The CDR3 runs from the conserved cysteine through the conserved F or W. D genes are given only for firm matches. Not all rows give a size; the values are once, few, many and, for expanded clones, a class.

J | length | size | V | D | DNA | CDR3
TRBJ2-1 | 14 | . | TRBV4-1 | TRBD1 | TGCGCCAGCAGCCTGACAGGGGGGGAAGAGACCCAGTTCTTC | CASSLTGGEETQFF
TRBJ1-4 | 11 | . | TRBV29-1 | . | TGCAGCGTTTGGGCCCGGTTGAGACTGTTTTTT | CSVWARLRLFF
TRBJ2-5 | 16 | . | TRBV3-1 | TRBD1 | TGTGCCAGCAGCCAACTGGGACAGCCTTTCCAAGAGACCCAGTACTTC | CASSQLGQPFQETQYF
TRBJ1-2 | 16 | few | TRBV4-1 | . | TGCGCCAGCAGCCAAGATGAGGCGCAAGCTAACTATGGCTACACCTTC | CASSQDEAQANYGYTF
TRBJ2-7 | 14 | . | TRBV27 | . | TGTGCCAGCAGTTTATCGAGGAGTCCCTACGAGCAGTACTTC | CASSLSRSPYEQYF
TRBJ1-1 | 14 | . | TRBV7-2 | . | TGTGCCAGCACCCCCTGGGGAGGGGCCACTGAAGCTTTCTTT | CASTPWGGATEAFF
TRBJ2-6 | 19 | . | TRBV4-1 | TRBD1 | TGCGCCAGCAGCCAAGCTCGGGACAGGCATCACTCTGGGGCCAACGTCCTGACTTTC | CASSQARDRHHSGANVLTF
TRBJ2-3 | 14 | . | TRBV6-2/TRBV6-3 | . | TGTGCCAGCAGTTACCTACAGGGAGTACATACGCAGTATTTT | CASSYLQGVHTQYF
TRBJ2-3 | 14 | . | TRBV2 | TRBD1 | TGTGCCAGCACCGGACAGGCTGTTACAGATACGCAGTATTTT | CASTGQAVTDTQYF
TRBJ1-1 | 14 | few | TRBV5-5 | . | TGTGCCAGCAGCTTGGTTTCCTTGAACACTGAAGCTTTCTTT | CASSLVSLNTEAFF
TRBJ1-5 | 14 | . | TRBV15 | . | TGTGCCACCAGCAGAGATCCTTTGGCGCTGCCCCAGCATTTT | CATSRDPLALPQHF
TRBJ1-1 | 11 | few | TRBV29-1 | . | TGCAGCGCCTCGGTTGGGGGCGAAGCTTTCTTT | CSASVGGEAFF
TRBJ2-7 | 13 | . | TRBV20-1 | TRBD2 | TGCAGTGCTAGGACTAGCGGGAGGTACGAGCAGTACTTC | CSARTSGRYEQYF
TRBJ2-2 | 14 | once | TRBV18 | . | TGTGCCAGCTCACCAATGGAGAACACCGGGGAGCTGTTTTTT | CASSPMENTGELFF
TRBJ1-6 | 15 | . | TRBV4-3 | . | TGCGCCAGCAGCCAATCGGGGGGCGGTAATTCACCCCTCCACTTT | CASSQSGGGNSPLHF
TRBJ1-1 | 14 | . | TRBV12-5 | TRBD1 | TGTGCTAGTGGTTTCAGCGGTTCGACAGGGATGGCTTTCTTT | CASGFSGSTGMAFF
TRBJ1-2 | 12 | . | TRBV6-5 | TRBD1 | TGTGCCAGTTCCAGGGGGAAGTATGGCTACACCTTC | CASSRGKYGYTF
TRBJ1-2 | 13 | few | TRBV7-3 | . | TGTGCCAGCAGCTTAAATCCGGACTATGGCTACACCTTC | CASSLNPDYGYTF
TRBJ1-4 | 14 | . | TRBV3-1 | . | TGTGCCAGCAGCCACAACGCAGTTAATGAAAAACTGTTTTTT | CASSHNAVNEKLFF
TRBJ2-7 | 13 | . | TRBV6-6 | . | TGTGCCAGCAGACAGGGTGGCTTCTACGAGCAGTACTTC | CASRQGGFYEQYF
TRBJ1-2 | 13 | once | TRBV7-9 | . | TGTGCCAGCAGCGTGGGGGCGCCGGGTGGCTACACCTTC | CASSVGAPGGYTF
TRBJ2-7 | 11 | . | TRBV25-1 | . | TGTGCCAGCACCGGAGCCTACGAGCAGTACTTC | CASTGAYEQYF
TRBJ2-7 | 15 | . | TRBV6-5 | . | TGTGCCAGCAAAGAGAGGAGGGGTTTATTCTACGAGCAGTACTTC | CASKERRGLFYEQYF
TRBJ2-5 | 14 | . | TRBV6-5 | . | TGTGCCAGCAGCGTGGGACATCGCCAAGAGACCCAGTACTTC | CASSVGHRQETQYF
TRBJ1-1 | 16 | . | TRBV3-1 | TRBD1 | TGTGCCAGCACCCCAGGGGGGGAGCCCATGAACACTGAAGCTTTCTTT | CASTPGGEPMNTEAFF
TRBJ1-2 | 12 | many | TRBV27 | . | TGTGCCAGCAGCAACCTGGGAGGTGGCTACACCTTC | CASSNLGGGYTF
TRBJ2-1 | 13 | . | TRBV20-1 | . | TGCAGTGCTAGAGCGGGAGCAAAGATTGAGCAGTTCTTC | CSARAGAKIEQFF
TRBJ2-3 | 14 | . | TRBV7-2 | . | TGTGCCAGCAGCCCTCCTTCACCCACAGATACGCAGTATTTT | CASSPPSPTDTQYF
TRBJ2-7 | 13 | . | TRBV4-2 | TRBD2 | TGTGCCAGCAGCCCAGCGGGGCCCTACGAGCAGTACTTC | CASSPAGPYEQYF
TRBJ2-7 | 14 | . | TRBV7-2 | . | TGTGCCAGCAGCCCGATGAACAGGGTCTACGAGCAGTACTTC | CASSPMNRVYEQYF
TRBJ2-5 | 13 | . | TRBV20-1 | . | TGCAGTGCTAGAGTCCGTCGGGGGGAGACCCAGTACTTC | CSARVRRGETQYF
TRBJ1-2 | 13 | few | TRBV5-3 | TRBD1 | TGTGCCAGAAGCCCGACAGGGGGCTATGGCTACACCTTC | CARSPTGGYGYTF
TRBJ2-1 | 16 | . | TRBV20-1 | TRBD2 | TGCAGTGCTAGAGATCAGAAGCGGGAGTTATACAATGAGCAGTTCTTC | CSARDQKRELYNEQFF
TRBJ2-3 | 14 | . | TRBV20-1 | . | TGCAGTGCCCCACTGCCTGGAAAAGGGGATACGCAGTATTTT | CSAPLPGKGDTQYF
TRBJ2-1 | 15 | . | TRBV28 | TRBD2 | TGTGCCAGCAGTTTAGGGGCGGGAGGGTGGAATGAGCAGTTCTTC | CASSLGAGGWNEQFF
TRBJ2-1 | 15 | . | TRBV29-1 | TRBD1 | TGCAGCGGTCAGGGGGCTAATTGGTCCTACAATGAGCAGTTCTTC | CSGQGANWSYNEQFF
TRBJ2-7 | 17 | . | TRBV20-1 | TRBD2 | TGCAGTGCTAGAGTGGCGGGACTAGCGGAAAATGCCTACGAGCAGTACTTC | CSARVAGLAENAYEQYF
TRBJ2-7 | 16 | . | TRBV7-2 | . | TGTGCCAGCAGCGCGGCGGGGCTAGCGCCTGGTTACGAGCAGTACTTC | CASSAAGLAPGYEQYF
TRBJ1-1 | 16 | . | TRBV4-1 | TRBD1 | TGCGCCAGCAGCCAAAGTACAGGGGCTTACTACACTGAAGCTTTCTTT | CASSQSTGAYYTEAFF
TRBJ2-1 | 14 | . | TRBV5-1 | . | TGCGCCAGCAGGCATGAACAGGGTTACAATGAGCAGTTCTTC | CASRHEQGYNEQFF
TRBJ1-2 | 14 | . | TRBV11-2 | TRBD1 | TGTGCCAGCAGCTCATCCCGGACAGGGAGCGGCTACACCTTC | CASSSSRTGSGYTF
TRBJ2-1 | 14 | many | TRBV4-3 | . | TGCGCCAGCAGCCAAGTCTCGACTGGAGGTGAGCAGTTCTTC | CASSQVSTGGEQFF
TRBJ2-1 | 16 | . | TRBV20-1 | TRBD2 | TGCAGTGCTAGGGGTAGCGGAGCGGGAGTTTCGAATGAGCAGTTCTTC | CSARGSGAGVSNEQFF
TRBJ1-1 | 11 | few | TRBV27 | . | TGTGCCAGCATCAGAGGCCGTGAAGCTTTCTTT | CASIRGREAFF
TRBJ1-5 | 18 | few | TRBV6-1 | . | TGTGCCAGCAGCCCCTCCGTGGGGTACACTACGAGCAATCAGCCCCAGCATTTT | CASSPSVGYTTSNQPQHF
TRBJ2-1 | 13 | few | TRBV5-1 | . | TGCGCCAGCAGCTACGTCCCTTACAATGAGCAGTTCTTC | CASSYVPYNEQFF
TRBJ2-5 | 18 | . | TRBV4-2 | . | TGTGCCAGCAGCCAAGATCCTGGTGCGGGACCCACCTACAATGAGCAGTACTTC | CASSQDPGAGPTYNEQYF
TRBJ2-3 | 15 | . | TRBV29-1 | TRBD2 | TGCAGCGTTGAAGGCCTAGCGGGGAGCACAGATACGCAGTATTTT | CSVEGLAGSTDTQYF
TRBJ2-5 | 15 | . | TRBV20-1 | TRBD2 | TGCAGTGCTTACCCACTAGCGGGAGGCGGGGAGACCCAGTACTTC | CSAYPLAGGGETQYF
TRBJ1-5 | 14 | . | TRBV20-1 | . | TGCAGTGCTAGAGGCGGGACGGATAATCAGCCCCAGCATTTT | CSARGGTDNQPQHF
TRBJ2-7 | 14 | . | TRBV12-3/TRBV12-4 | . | TGTGCCAGCAGGGACGGGACTGGCGGCTACGAGCAGTACTTC | CASRDGTGGYEQYF
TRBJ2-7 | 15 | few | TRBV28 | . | TGTGCCAGCAGTTTATACGGCGGTAACTCCTACGAGCAGTACTTC | CASSLYGGNSYEQYF
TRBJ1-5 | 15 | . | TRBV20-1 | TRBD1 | TGCAGTGCTAGAGACCAACAGGGGTCTAATCAGCCCCAGCATTTT | CSARDQQGSNQPQHF